The 4 T cell receptor beta chains below were found in one sample sequenced in a study of blood T cell repertoires in COVID-19. Some clones are missing from TCRdb's copy, which holds only in-frame ones; the method was immunoSEQ multiplex PCR. The sample holds around 200,000 clones, approximately 90% seen once. Specimen: PBMCs or T cells enriched from blood (not recorded which). These receptors were collected from a young man who had recovered from COVID-19.

The CDR3 coding sequence is TGCAGCCCACGACTGTCGGAGACCCAGTACTTC. Encoded protein: CSPRLSETQYF. This sequence joins TRBV29-1 and TRBJ2-5, with D uncertain. V was cut by 8 bases and J by 5 bases, with 12 bases left in between. This CDR3 spans 11 amino acids. From germline, CDR1 is SQVTM and CDR2 ANQGSEA. The entire variable domain, with the rest obtained from reference TRBV29-1 and TRBJ2-5, is as follows: SAVISQKPSRDICQRGTSLTIQCQVDSQVTMMFWYRQQPGQSLTLIATANQGSEATYESGFVIDKFPISRPNLTFSTLTVSNMSPEDSSIYLCSPRLSETQYFGPGTRLLVL.

The V call is TRBV10-3, the J call TRBJ1-5; no reliable D call. There are 15 residues in the CDR3. V was cut by 3 bases and J by 7 bases, with 16 bases left in between. Germline CDR1 reads ENHRY; CDR2 reads SYGVKD. CDR3 sequence (DNA): TGTGCCATCAGTGACCCCTCGATTGGGAGGCAGCCCCAGCATTTT. Its translation: CAISDPSIGRQPQHF.

This chain links TRBV15 with TRBJ1-2, with 7 bases fitting TRBD1. Germline CDR1 is LNHNV and CDR2 is YYDKDF (reference sequence). The CDR3 covers 14 residues. V shed 5 bases, J shed 3 bases, and the junction held 6 bases outside the gene matches. The CDR3 nucleotides read TGTGCCACCAGCGGATACAGGGGTGACTATGGCTACACCTTC. It translates to CATSGYRGDYGYTF.

This chain connects TRBV27 to TRBJ2-1, with a weak D call TRBD1 (6 bases). The CDR3 sequence is 16 residues long. Germline V gives CDR1 MNHEY, CDR2 SMNVEV (reference sequence). The V and J ends lost 5 bases and 0 bases respectively, with 14 bases between them. The CDR3, as DNA: TGTGCCAGCAGTCACTATGGACAGAGCTCCTACAATGAGCAGTTCTTC. The encoded protein is CASSHYGQSSYNEQFF.